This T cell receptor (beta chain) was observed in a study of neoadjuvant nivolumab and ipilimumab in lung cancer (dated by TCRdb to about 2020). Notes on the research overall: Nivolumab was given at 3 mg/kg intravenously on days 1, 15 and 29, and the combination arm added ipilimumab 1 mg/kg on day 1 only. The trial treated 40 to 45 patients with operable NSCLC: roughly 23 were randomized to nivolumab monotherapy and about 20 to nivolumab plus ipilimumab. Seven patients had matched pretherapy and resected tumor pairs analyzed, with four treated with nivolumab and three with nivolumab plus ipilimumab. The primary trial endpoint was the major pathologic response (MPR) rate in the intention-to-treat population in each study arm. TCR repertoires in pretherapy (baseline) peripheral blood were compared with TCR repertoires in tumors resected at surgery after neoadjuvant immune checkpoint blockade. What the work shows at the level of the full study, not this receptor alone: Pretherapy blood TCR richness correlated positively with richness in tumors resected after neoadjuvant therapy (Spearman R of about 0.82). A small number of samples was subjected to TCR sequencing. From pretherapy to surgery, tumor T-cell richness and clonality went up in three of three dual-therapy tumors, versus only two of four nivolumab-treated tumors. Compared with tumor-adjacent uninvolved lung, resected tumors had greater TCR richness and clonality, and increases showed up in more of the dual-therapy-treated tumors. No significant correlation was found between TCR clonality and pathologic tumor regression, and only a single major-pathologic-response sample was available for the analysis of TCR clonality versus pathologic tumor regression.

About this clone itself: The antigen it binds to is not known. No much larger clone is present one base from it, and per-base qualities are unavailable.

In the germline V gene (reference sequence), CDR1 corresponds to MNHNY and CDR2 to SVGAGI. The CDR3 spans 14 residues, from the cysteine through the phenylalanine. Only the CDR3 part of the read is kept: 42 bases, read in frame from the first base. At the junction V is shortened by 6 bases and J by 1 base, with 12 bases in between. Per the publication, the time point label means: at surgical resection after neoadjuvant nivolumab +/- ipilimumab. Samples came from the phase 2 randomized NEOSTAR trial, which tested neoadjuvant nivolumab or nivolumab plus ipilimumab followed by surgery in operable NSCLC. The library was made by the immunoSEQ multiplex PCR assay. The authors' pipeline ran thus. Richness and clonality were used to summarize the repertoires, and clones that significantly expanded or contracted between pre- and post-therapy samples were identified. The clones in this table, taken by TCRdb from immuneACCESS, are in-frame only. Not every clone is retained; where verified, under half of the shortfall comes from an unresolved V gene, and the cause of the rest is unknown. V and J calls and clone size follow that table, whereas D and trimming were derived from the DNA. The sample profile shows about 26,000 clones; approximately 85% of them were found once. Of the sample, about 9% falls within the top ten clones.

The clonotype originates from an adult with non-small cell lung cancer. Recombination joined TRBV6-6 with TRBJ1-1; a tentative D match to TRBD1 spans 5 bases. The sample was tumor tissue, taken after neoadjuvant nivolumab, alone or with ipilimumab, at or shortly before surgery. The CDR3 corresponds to CASSQPGRNTEAFF. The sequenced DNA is TGTGCCAGCAGCCAACCAGGGAGGAACACTGAAGCTTTCTTT.